This TCR beta chain was documented in a study of shared clonotypes between healthy human individuals. As regards this clone: Antigen: not known.

Sequenced by immunoSEQ multiplex PCR; TCRdb stores in-frame clones only, minus some. This table has 2.5 million or so clones, over 85% appearing once. General study points: Approximately 5% of naive CD4 clonotypes were shared across four donors. Few donors limited the genetic and exposure-history diversity represented.

None of the donors, who were healthy HIV-negative adults, had recently had acute infections or vaccinations. In the CD4+ fraction, cells were divided into CD45RA+ naive and CD45RA-negative memory subsets. The source of this sequence is a man between 18 and 29 years old in good health. Sequencing was performed on naive CD4+ T cells sorted from blood. The subset is: CD45RA+ positively selected.

CDR3 in amino acids: CASSRDSLTDTQYF. The CDR3 DNA reads as TGTGCCAGTAGCCGGGACAGCCTGACGGATACGCAGTATTTT. This chain joins TRBV9 and TRBJ2-3; 7 nucleotides align to TRBD1. The CDR3 consists of 14 residues. V trimming: 8 bases; J trimming: 6 bases; junction bases outside the gene matches: 12. Germline loops: CDR1 SGDLS, CDR2 YYNGEE.